These T cell receptor beta chains were read from a single sample in a study of blood T cell repertoires in COVID-19. The table came from immunoSEQ multiplex PCR; TCRdb's copy has only in-frame clones and leaves some out. The repertoire has 350,000 to 450,000 clones, about 89% of them found once; the top ten carry 1.9%. The sample taken for sequencing was PBMCs or T cells enriched from blood (not recorded which). The receptors were sampled from a man aged 35 to 55 in a cohort exposed to, infected with or recovered from COVID-19 (not recorded which). Both conserved end residues are part of each CDR3. The D gene is left open where the match is weak. Size values are once, few and many counts, or a class for expanded clones, and some rows have none.

>TRBD1|TRBJ1-5|TRBV24-1|.
CATRDRDNQPQHF
TGTGCCACCAGGGACAGGGACAATCAGCCCCAGCATTTT
>.|TRBJ1-1|TRBV6-5|.
CASSRGGAVSTEAFF
TGTGCCAGCAGCCGGGGCGGGGCGGTAAGCACTGAAGCTTTCTTT
>.|TRBJ2-2|TRBV5-1|.
CASSPQGTGELFF
TGCGCCAGCAGCCCACAGGGTACCGGGGAGCTGTTTTTT
>.|TRBJ2-7|TRBV2|few
CASSEEVVAGQQYF
TGTGCCAGCAGTGAGGAAGTGGTTGCGGGGCAGCAGTACTTC
>.|TRBJ1-3|TRBV19|.
CASHSGVGGNTIYF
TGTGCCAGTCACTCGGGGGTCGGGGGAAACACCATATATTTT
>.|TRBJ2-5|TRBV11-2|.
CASSLDAGKETQYF
TGTGCCAGCAGCTTAGATGCAGGGAAAGAGACCCAGTACTTC
>.|TRBJ1-2|TRBV18|.
CASSPGQGAGYGYTF
TGTGCCAGCTCACCGGGACAAGGGGCGGGCTATGGCTACACCTTC
>.|TRBJ2-6|TRBV30|.
CAWTRGTDGANVLTF
TGTGCCTGGACTAGGGGAACGGATGGGGCCAACGTCCTGACTTTC
>.|TRBJ1-4|TRBV30|.
CAWGGVEGEKLFF
TGTGCCTGGGGCGGGGTAGAAGGAGAAAAACTGTTTTTT
>.|TRBJ1-3|TRBV9|.
CASSEVGGSGNTIYF
TGTGCCAGCAGCGAGGTAGGAGGCTCTGGAAACACCATATATTTT
>TRBD2|TRBJ2-1|TRBV20-1|.
CSASHLLAGVNEQFF
TGCAGTGCTAGTCATCTGCTAGCGGGAGTCAATGAGCAGTTCTTC
>TRBD2|TRBJ2-3|TRBV6-5|.
CASRTSGSADTQYF
TGTGCCAGCAGGACCAGCGGGAGTGCAGATACGCAGTATTTT
>.|TRBJ2-4|TRBV19|.
CASSIVAGGPAKNIQYF
TGTGCCAGTAGTATAGTCGCCGGGGGACCAGCCAAAAACATTCAGTACTTC